This T cell receptor (beta chain) is from a study of CD8+ T cells in alopecia areata (dated by TCRdb to 2016 to 2019). Concerning the study at large: High-throughput TCRbeta sequencing was used to examine T cell clonal expansion in alopecia areata in both the C3H/HeJ mouse model and human patients. Human TCRbeta sequencing covered scalp tissue and sorted CD4+ and CD8+ peripheral blood T cells from patchy and totalis/universalis alopecia areata patients and healthy controls. Scalp clonality was compared across normal scalp (n=4), patchy alopecia areata scalp (n=8), and alopecia totalis/universalis scalp (n=8). The RNA source kit depended on sample type: the PAXgene miRNA kit for fixed scalp, the miRNeasy kit for PBMCs, and the RNeasy kit for mouse skin. TCRbeta CDR3 regions were amplified by immunoSEQ multiplex PCR using 35 Vbeta forward and 13 Jbeta reverse primers. What the research found in general, with its limitations: TCR sequences shared between patients were less clear than in mice, possibly partly because of HLA diversity in the patient population. Compared with normal scalp, lesional scalp had higher clonality and more expanded CD8+ clones, particularly in alopecia totalis/universalis, a pattern that suggests antigenic drive. Unlike mouse skin, which is dominated by gammadelta T cells, normal human skin has resident alphabeta T cells that are also sequenced, and this complicates analysis of the scalp TCR repertoire.

PBMCs were isolated by density centrifugation and stained for CD3, CD4 and CD8, after which CD4+ and CD8+ T cells were sorted on a FACSAria. Scalp biopsies and blood samples were obtained from unaffected controls. This clone showed up just a few times. Its antigen specificity is not known. No per-base quality is available; no much larger clone lies one base away. Receptor amplification or capture employed the immunoSEQ multiplex PCR assay. To provide template for TCR sequencing, every sample had RNA extracted and reverse transcribed into cDNA. First-strand cDNA was synthesized using SuperScript III with a 2:1 mix of oligo-dT and random hexamers. A synthetic immune receptor repertoire was used to measure amplification bias, and any remaining bias was corrected computationally. The original pipeline was this. After raw reads were preprocessed to remove errors, the CDR3 was defined following IMGT conventions as running from the conserved cysteine to phenylalanine. Clonality was calculated as 1 minus Shannon entropy normalized by log2 of the number of productive unique TCRs. Whether scalp clones were CD4 or CD8 was inferred by matching scalp TCRbeta sequences against CD4 and CD8 repertoires sorted from blood. TCRdb provides this immuneACCESS table in a form limited to in-frame rearrangements. Some clones are lacking; in checked studies, under half of them reflect an unresolved V gene, and why the rest are absent is not known. V and J calls plus clone size are reproduced from that table; the DNA served to infer D and trimming. Here the sample has 150,000 or so clones; 55% to 65% occur a single time. The ten largest clones represent over 4% of the sample.

The specimen was CD4+ T cells sorted from blood. This clonotype originated in a human donor in good health.

The nucleotide sequence is given as TGCAGCGTTGTTCCCGTGAACACTGAAGCTTTCTTT. Translated, this is CSVVPVNTEAFF. The chain joins TRBV29-1 to TRBJ1-1; the D gene remains uncertain. From cysteine to phenylalanine, the CDR3 is 12 amino acids long. CDR3 DNA is the only sequence kept; it has 36 bases, read in frame from the first base. V is cut by 4 bases and J by 0 bases, and the space between the germline ends is 6 bases. Sequences SQVTM (CDR1) and ANQGSEA (CDR2) are obtained from the germline V gene.